This T cell receptor beta chain was documented in a study of blood T cells in healthy people across ages. A second PCR of 7 to 11 cycles used a sample-barcoded 5' primer and a J-beta primer mix. TCRdb fed the 5' RACE reads into MiXCR, producing one record per CDR3 protein. The sample records fewer than 900,000 distinct CDR3 sequences, around half being singletons. To note about this clonotype: Its matching antigen is unknown.

General study findings and limits: Conclusively comparing naive with antigen-experienced cells was impossible with unsorted PBMCs.

After removal of 1 base from V and 3 bases from J, the junction contained 8 bases not matched to a gene. There are 17 residues in the CDR3. Germline values: CDR1 SGHTA, CDR2 FQGTGA. The clonotype comes from a woman aged 55 to 70 in good health. The sequencing sample was made of blood. J is TRBJ2-3 and V is TRBV7-3, with 9 bases identical to TRBD2. The chain's CDR3 is CASSLIGGGLATDTQYF. The CDR3, as DNA: TGTGCCAGCAGCTTAATAGGTGGTGGACTAGCGACAGATACGCAGTATTTT.